This T cell receptor (beta chain) was identified during a study of beta chain features in type 1 diabetes. Study-level points and caveats: A possible short-template PCR bias applies equally to patients and controls. Within each of all four CD4+ subsets, Type 1 diabetes patients had TCRB CDR3s that were moderately but significantly shorter. Sequencing of cDNA might inflate the share of cells that strongly express TCR.

The sample holds a few counts of this clone. The antigen remains undetermined. Sequenced material consisted of expressed TCRB transcripts (all of the isolated RNA was reverse transcribed). TCRdb's copy holds only in-frame clones and misses some; the assay was immunoSEQ multiplex PCR. This sample yields under 300,000 clones, of which roughly 17% are seen a single time; about 0.078% belongs to the top ten. A single heparinised draw of around 0.11 L on average was taken per donor. Cells sorted by CD45RO/CCR7/CD25/CD127/CD95/CD27 comprised CD4+ naive, central memory, regulatory and stem cell-like memory cells. This sequence originates from a man aged 25-40 years with type 1 diabetes. The specimen sequenced was naive CD4+ T cells from blood.

Here the CDR3 reads CASSVAVTSYNEQFF. The CDR3 DNA reads as TGTGCCAGCAGTGTCGCGGTTACCTCCTACAATGAGCAGTTCTTC. V gene TRBV2 combines with J gene TRBJ2-1; D is uncertain. With 4 bases removed from V and 0 bases from J, the gap between germline ends came to 10 bases. Germline V gives CDR1 SNHLY, CDR2 FYNNEI. This CDR3 has 15 residues.